This T cell receptor beta chain was captured in a study of shared clonotypes between healthy human individuals. General observations from the study: In contrast to clonotypes shared by all four donors, non-shared clonotypes had lower generation probabilities. Tissue TCR repertoires likely differ from these blood-only repertoires.

It was at deep level that the assay was run. The authors split each subset's genomic DNA evenly across several immunoSEQ plates. Sequencing used immunoSEQ multiplex PCR; TCRdb keeps in-frame clones, though not all of them. Here the sample spans about 1.1 million clones, approximately 80% being singletons. Germline CDR1 is SGHKS and CDR2 is YYEKEE (reference sequence). The CDR3 sequence is 16 residues long. Trimming cost V 2 bases and J 1 base, with 15 bases left between them. Notes on this clone: Its antigen remains unknown.

This TCR came from a man aged 18 to 30 in good health. Some clones in this sample may be carry-over from other donors' samples. Sequencing was done on a sample of memory CD4+ T cells from PBMCs. Subset here: CD45RA-negative fraction. J is TRBJ1-2 and V is TRBV5-5; the D gene is possibly TRBD1 (5 bases). CDR3 in amino acids: CASSLRATGGNYGYTF. The DNA for the CDR3 is TGTGCCAGCAGCTTACGGGCAACGGGGGGTAACTATGGCTACACCTTC.